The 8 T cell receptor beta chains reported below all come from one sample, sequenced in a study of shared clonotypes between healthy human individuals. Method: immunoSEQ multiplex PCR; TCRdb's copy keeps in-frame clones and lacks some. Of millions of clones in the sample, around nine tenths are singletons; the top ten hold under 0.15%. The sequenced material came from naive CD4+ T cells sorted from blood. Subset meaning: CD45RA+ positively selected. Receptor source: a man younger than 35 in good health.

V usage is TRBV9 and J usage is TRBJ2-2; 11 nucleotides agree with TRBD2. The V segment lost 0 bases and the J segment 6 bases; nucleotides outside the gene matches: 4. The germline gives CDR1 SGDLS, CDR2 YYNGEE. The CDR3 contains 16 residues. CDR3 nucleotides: TGTGCCAGCAGCGTAGTAGAACTAGCGGGAGCCGGGGAGCTGTTTTTT. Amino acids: CASSVVELAGAGELFF.

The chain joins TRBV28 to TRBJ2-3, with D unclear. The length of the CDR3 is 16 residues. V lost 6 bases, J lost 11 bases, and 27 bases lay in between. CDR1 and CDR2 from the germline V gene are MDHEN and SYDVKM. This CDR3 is CASSASTAPEIFVQYF. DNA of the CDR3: TGTGCCAGCAGCGCCTCGACTGCGCCAGAGATTTTCGTGCAGTATTTT.

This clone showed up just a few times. The CDR3 protein is CAISESSRETQHF. CDR3 bases: TGTGCCATCAGTGAGTCATCCAGGGAAACCCAGCATTTT. V usage is TRBV10-3 and J usage is TRBJ1-5; weak D call: TRBD1 (5 bases). Looked up from germline, CDR1 is ENHRY and CDR2 is SYGVKD. V dropped 0 bases and J dropped 11 bases, with 11 bases sitting between them. CDR3 length: 13 residues.

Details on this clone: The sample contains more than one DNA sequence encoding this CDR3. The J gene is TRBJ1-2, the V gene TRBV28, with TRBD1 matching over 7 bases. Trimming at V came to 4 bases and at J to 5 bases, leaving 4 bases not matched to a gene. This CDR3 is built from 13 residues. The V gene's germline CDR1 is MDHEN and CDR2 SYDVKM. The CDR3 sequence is CASSSGTDYGYTF. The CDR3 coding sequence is TGTGCCAGCAGTTCCGGGACAGATTATGGCTACACCTTC.

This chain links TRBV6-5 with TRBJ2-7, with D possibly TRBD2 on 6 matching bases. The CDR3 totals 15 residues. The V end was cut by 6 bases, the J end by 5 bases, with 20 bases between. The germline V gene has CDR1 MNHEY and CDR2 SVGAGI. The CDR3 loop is CASRDKAGPAHEQYF. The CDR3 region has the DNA TGTGCCAGCAGGGATAAAGCGGGTCCTGCGCACGAGCAGTACTTC.

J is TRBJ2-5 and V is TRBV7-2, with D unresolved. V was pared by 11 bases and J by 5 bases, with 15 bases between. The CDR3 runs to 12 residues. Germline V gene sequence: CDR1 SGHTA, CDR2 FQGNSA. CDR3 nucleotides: TGTGCCGGAAGCACGGACGTGGAGACCCAGTACTTC. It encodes CAGSTDVETQYF.

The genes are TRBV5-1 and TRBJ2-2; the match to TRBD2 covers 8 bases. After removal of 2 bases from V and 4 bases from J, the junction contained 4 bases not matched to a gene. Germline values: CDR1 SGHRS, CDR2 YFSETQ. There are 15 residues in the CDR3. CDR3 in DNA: TGCGCCAGCAGCTTATCCGGGACTAGCACCGGGGAGCTGTTTTTT. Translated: CASSLSGTSTGELFF.

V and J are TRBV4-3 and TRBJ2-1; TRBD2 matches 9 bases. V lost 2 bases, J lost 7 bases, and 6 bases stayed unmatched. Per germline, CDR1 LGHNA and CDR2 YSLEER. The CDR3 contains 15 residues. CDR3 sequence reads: CASSQRPGLANEQFF. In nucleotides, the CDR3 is TGCGCCAGCAGCCAACGTCCGGGACTAGCAAATGAGCAGTTCTTC.